A single TCR beta chain is shown here with its context. The CDR3 spans 16 residues. Between the trimmed V and J ends, which lost 3 bases and 0 bases, there was a span of 12 bases. From germline, CDR1 is WNHNN and CDR2 SYGVQD (reference sequence). These data belong to a study of cytomegalovirus exposure and HLA in healthy donors. The PCR was carried out with 60 Vbeta primers and 13 Jbeta primers. Libraries were prepared by immunoSEQ multiplex PCR; TCRdb keeps only in-frame clonotypes and omits some of them. The sample records more than 110,000 clones, 70% to 80% being singletons. The sequenced sample consisted of PBMCs. The V and J genes are TRBV10-1 and TRBJ2-4; possible D gene TRBD1, 5 bases. The sequence was obtained from a female donor in good health and CMV-seronegative. The CDR3 loop reads CASSERTPVAKNIQYF. The CDR3 nucleotides are TGCGCCAGCAGTGAAAGGACACCGGTAGCCAAAAACATTCAGTACTTC.